This T cell receptor beta chain was profiled in a study of spatial heterogeneity in lung cancer. Study at large: An average of more than ten raw reads was observed per unique TCR and UMI combination. Study results and limitations: For expanded intratumoral alpha and beta TCRs, counts tracked tumor mutation counts. Sequencing reached an estimated coverage of tumor T cells that was only around 7% for alpha chains and over 11% for beta chains. Ubiquitous and regional expanded TCR counts mirrored ubiquitous and regional nonsynonymous mutation counts, respectively.

Time point in this sample: sample taken at primary tumor resection. Samples came from 60 to 75 TRACERx patients with untreated early-stage lung cancer. By proportion, this clonotype is medium-sized. Its antigen remains unknown. This beta chain is a stray sequence in a library constructed for alpha chains; its clone size is not meaningful. TCRdb used MiXCR to reprocess the 5' RACE reads, holding one entry per CDR3 protein. The sample carries under 12,000 distinct CDR3 sequences, around 5.2% recorded once. The sequence was collected from a male donor with early-stage non-small cell lung cancer. The specimen was lung tumor tissue, collected at surgery.

The CDR3 DNA reads as TGTGCCAGCAGTTACTCGCAGTCGTATCAGCCCCAGCATTTT. It translates to CASSYSQSYQPQHF. This chain links TRBV6-2 or TRBV6-3 with TRBJ1-5; D call uncertain. CDR1 MNHEY and CDR2 SVGEGT come from the germline V gene. V was pared by 0 bases and J by 5 bases, with 8 bases between. The CDR3 is 14 residues long.